This T cell receptor beta chain is from a study of control samples from healthy donors and cancer patients. Assay used: immunoSEQ multiplex PCR; TCRdb lists only in-frame clones, some missing. This sample has some 150,000 clones, with more than 80% found just once. The CDR3 has 14 amino acids. V shed 6 bases and J shed 0 bases, with 14 bases lying between them. Per the germline V gene, CDR1 is DFQATT and CDR2 is SNEGSKA (reference sequence). The sequence was collected from a young man in good health. What was sequenced was blood. The rearrangement joins TRBV20-1 to TRBJ2-5; D remains ambiguous. The chain's CDR3 is CSASKRLYQETQYF. CDR3 sequence (DNA): TGCAGTGCCAGTAAAAGACTGTACCAAGAGACCCAGTACTTC.